A selection of T cell receptor beta chains follows, all from one sample in a study of blood T cell repertoires in COVID-19. Some clones are missing from TCRdb's copy, which holds only in-frame ones; the method was immunoSEQ multiplex PCR. The table lists some 240,000 clones, approximately 84% of them singletons. What was sequenced was PBMCs or T cells enriched from blood (not recorded which). The receptor source for this set is a man aged 45-65 years who had recovered from COVID-19. Both conserved end residues are part of each CDR3. A D gene is named only where the DNA matches it firmly. Only some rows state a clone size, as once, few, many or a class for expanded clones.

>TRBV18|TRBJ2-7|TRBD2|once
TGTGCCAGCTCGAGTGGAACGGGAGGGCCGGTGGCGTACGAGCAGTACTTC
CASSSGTGGPVAYEQYF
>TRBV10-1|TRBJ1-6|TRBD1|.
TGCGCCAGCAGTGAGCATGGACAGGGGAATTCACCCCTCCACTTT
CASSEHGQGNSPLHF
>TRBV3-1/TRBV3-2|TRBJ2-1|.|.
TGTGCCAGCAGCCGAGACCGTTACAATGAGCAGTTCTTC
CASSRDRYNEQFF
>TRBV11-3|TRBJ1-3|.|.
TGTGCCAGCAGCCGAACTTCAAACACCATATATTTT
CASSRTSNTIYF
>TRBV7-8|TRBJ1-2|.|.
TGTGCCAGCAGCACGACAGGCCGTTATGGCTACACCTTC
CASSTTGRYGYTF
>TRBV5-4|TRBJ1-1|.|few
TGTGCCAGCAGCCTGGACAGCCCCACTGAAGCTTTCTTT
CASSLDSPTEAFF
>TRBV7-2|TRBJ2-7|.|.
TGTGCCAGCAGCATAAGACTAGACCTCCTGTACGAGCAGTACTTC
CASSIRLDLLYEQYF
>TRBV3-1/TRBV3-2|TRBJ2-1|.|.
TGTGCCAGCAGCCAAGATGAAGCTCTTCAGTTCTTC
CASSQDEALQFF
>TRBV7-3|TRBJ1-1|TRBD1|.
TGTGCCAGCAGCCCCGCCGGTCGGGACAGGGTAACTGAAGCTTTCTTT
CASSPAGRDRVTEAFF
>TRBV30|TRBJ1-3|.|.
TGTGCCTCTTCTAGGGGCAATTCTGGAAACACCATATATTTT
CASSRGNSGNTIYF
>TRBV28|TRBJ2-4|.|.
TGTGCCAGCAGCTGGGGCAGCAAAAACATTCAGTACTTC
CASSWGSKNIQYF
>TRBV28|TRBJ1-1|.|few
TGTGCCAGCAGTTTACTACAGGAGAACACTGAAGCTTTCTTT
CASSLLQENTEAFF
>TRBV6-5|TRBJ2-7|TRBD2|.
TGTGCCAGCAGACCTAGCGGTAGCTCCTACGAGCAGTACTTC
CASRPSGSSYEQYF
>TRBV6-5|TRBJ2-5|TRBD1|.
TGTGCCAGCAGGCGCCGGGACAGGGGAGAGACCCAGTACTTC
CASRRRDRGETQYF
>TRBV5-4|TRBJ2-1|.|.
TGTGCCAGCAGCTTGGCGCGGTCCTTCGCGAGTGAGCAGTTCTTC
CASSLARSFASEQFF
>TRBV14|TRBJ2-5|TRBD1|.
TGTGCCAGTATAACAGGGGGCTTGGTGGGGGAGACCCAGTACTTC
CASITGGLVGETQYF
>TRBV7-2|TRBJ2-7|TRBD1|.
TGTGCCAGCAGCGCAGACAGGGGTCGAACCTACGAGCAGTACTTC
CASSADRGRTYEQYF
>TRBV29-1|TRBJ2-7|.|.
TGCAGCGTGACCCTAGACCGCGGATCCTACGAGCAGTACTTC
CSVTLDRGSYEQYF
>TRBV7-6|TRBJ1-5|TRBD1|.
TGTGCCAGCAGCCCTTCGTCCCAGGGGGGTCTGTCCCAGCATTTT
CASSPSSQGGLSQHF
>TRBV7-2|TRBJ1-2|.|.
TGTGCCAGCAGCTTTGGGACAATATATGGCTACACCTTC
CASSFGTIYGYTF
>TRBV30|TRBJ1-6|.|once
TGTGCCTGGGGGGGGGCCCGGGGGGCCCAAATGTCACCCCTCCACTTT
CAWGGARGAQMSPLHF
>TRBV10-3|TRBJ2-2|TRBD2|.
TGTGCCATCACACCTAGCGGGAGCAGTACGACCGGGGAGCTGTTTTTT
CAITPSGSSTTGELFF
>TRBV18|TRBJ1-2|TRBD1|once
TGTGCCAGCTCTCCGAACCCAGGGGGCGCGAGTGGCTACACCTTC
CASSPNPGGASGYTF
>TRBV11-2|TRBJ1-3|.|.
TGTGCCAGCAGCTTTAGTTGGGGGGTAAATGGAAACACCATATATTTT
CASSFSWGVNGNTIYF
>TRBV4-1|TRBJ1-3|.|.
TGCGCCAGCAGCCAGAGCCGCGGGGAAGACACCATATATTTT
CASSQSRGEDTIYF
>TRBV6-5|TRBJ1-5|.|.
TGTGCCAGCAGTTACAGGGGGGGAGATCGCAATCAGCCCCAGCATTTT
CASSYRGGDRNQPQHF
>TRBV3-1/TRBV3-2|TRBJ2-5|.|.
TGTGCCAGCAGCCAATATCAAGAGACCCAGTACTTC
CASSQYQETQYF
>TRBV3-1/TRBV3-2|TRBJ2-4|TRBD2|.
TGTGCCAGCAGCCAAGAGACAGCGGGAGGGCCGAGCATTCAGTACTTC
CASSQETAGGPSIQYF
>TRBV11-2|TRBJ1-1|.|.
TGTGCCAGCAGCTCTTACAGGGAGAAGGACACTGAAGCTTTCTTT
CASSSYREKDTEAFF
>TRBV19|TRBJ2-2|TRBD1|.
TGTGCCAGTAGTACAGACCCACAGGGGTTATGGGAGCTGTTTTTT
CASSTDPQGLWELFF
>TRBV5-1|TRBJ1-2|.|.
TGCGCCAGCAGCGCGTCTAGCTCTAACTATGGCTACACCTTC
CASSASSSNYGYTF
>TRBV9|TRBJ2-1|.|.
TGTGCCAGCAGCGTATCTGCGCGCGGAGGGGCGGGCCGGAACGTGGAGCAGTTCTTC
CASSVSARGGAGRNVEQFF
>TRBV19|TRBJ1-3|.|.
TGTGCCAGTAACACAGCTGGAAACACCATATATTTT
CASNTAGNTIYF
>TRBV5-1|TRBJ2-6|TRBD1|.
TGCGCCAGCAGCTCCGGGACAGGTGGTTCTGGGGCCAACGTCCTGACTTTC
CASSSGTGGSGANVLTF
>TRBV5-1|TRBJ1-1|TRBD1|.
TGCGCCAGCAGCCCCAACAGGGGGCCTATGAACACTGAAGCTTTCTTT
CASSPNRGPMNTEAFF
>TRBV6-4|TRBJ2-3|.|.
TGTGCCAGCAGTGTGAACGGGGGTAACACAGATACGCAGTATTTT
CASSVNGGNTDTQYF
>TRBV7-9|TRBJ1-5|TRBD1|few
TGTGCCAGCAGCTCAAGCCGACAGGGACAAGGCCAGCCCCAGCATTTT
CASSSSRQGQGQPQHF
>TRBV5-5|TRBJ1-5|TRBD1|.
TGTGCCAGCAGCTCCAAGACAGGGGACAATCAGCCCCAGCATTTT
CASSSKTGDNQPQHF
>TRBV27|TRBJ2-3|.|.
TGTGCCAGTTACTCGGAGGGAACAGATACGCAGTATTTT
CASYSEGTDTQYF
>TRBV29-1|TRBJ2-1|TRBD2|.
TGCAGCGTCCCCGGACTAGCGGCCCACAATGAGCAGTTCTTC
CSVPGLAAHNEQFF
>TRBV7-2|TRBJ2-1|TRBD2|.
TGTGCCAGCAGTACGAGAGGGCTAGCGGGGTACAATGAGCAGTTCTTC
CASSTRGLAGYNEQFF
>TRBV4-2|TRBJ1-1|.|.
TGTGCCAGCAGTCCTGACCATGGGGGCATGAACACTGAAGCTTTCTTT
CASSPDHGGMNTEAFF
>TRBV6-5|TRBJ2-3|TRBD2|.
TGTGCCACCGCGGGGGGGTACACAGATACGCAGTATTTT
CATAGGYTDTQYF
>TRBV25-1|TRBJ2-1|.|.
TGTGCCAGCAGTGAAGGGGCTATCTCCTACAATGAGCAGTTCTTC
CASSEGAISYNEQFF
>TRBV12-3/TRBV12-4|TRBJ2-5|.|.
TGTGCCAGCAGTTTAGGTAGTGTCGAGACCCAGTACTTC
CASSLGSVETQYF
>TRBV18|TRBJ2-7|.|.
TGTGCCAGCTCACCACCTCGGCGGGGAGTGGGCTACGAGCAGTACTTC
CASSPPRRGVGYEQYF
>TRBV5-6|TRBJ1-5|.|.
TGTGCCAGCAGCTTGGGGGGCAGGTATAGCAATCAGCCCCAGCATTTT
CASSLGGRYSNQPQHF
>TRBV7-6|TRBJ2-7|.|.
TGTGCCAGCAGCTTAGTCCCCCGGGTAGGAGAGCAGTACTTC
CASSLVPRVGEQYF
>TRBV10-1|TRBJ1-5|.|.
TGCGCCAGCAGCACGGGGAATCAGCCCCAGCATTTT
CASSTGNQPQHF
>TRBV7-2|TRBJ2-7|.|.
TGTGCCAGCAGTTTAAGCGCGGGGCCAGGGTACGAGCAGTACTTC
CASSLSAGPGYEQYF